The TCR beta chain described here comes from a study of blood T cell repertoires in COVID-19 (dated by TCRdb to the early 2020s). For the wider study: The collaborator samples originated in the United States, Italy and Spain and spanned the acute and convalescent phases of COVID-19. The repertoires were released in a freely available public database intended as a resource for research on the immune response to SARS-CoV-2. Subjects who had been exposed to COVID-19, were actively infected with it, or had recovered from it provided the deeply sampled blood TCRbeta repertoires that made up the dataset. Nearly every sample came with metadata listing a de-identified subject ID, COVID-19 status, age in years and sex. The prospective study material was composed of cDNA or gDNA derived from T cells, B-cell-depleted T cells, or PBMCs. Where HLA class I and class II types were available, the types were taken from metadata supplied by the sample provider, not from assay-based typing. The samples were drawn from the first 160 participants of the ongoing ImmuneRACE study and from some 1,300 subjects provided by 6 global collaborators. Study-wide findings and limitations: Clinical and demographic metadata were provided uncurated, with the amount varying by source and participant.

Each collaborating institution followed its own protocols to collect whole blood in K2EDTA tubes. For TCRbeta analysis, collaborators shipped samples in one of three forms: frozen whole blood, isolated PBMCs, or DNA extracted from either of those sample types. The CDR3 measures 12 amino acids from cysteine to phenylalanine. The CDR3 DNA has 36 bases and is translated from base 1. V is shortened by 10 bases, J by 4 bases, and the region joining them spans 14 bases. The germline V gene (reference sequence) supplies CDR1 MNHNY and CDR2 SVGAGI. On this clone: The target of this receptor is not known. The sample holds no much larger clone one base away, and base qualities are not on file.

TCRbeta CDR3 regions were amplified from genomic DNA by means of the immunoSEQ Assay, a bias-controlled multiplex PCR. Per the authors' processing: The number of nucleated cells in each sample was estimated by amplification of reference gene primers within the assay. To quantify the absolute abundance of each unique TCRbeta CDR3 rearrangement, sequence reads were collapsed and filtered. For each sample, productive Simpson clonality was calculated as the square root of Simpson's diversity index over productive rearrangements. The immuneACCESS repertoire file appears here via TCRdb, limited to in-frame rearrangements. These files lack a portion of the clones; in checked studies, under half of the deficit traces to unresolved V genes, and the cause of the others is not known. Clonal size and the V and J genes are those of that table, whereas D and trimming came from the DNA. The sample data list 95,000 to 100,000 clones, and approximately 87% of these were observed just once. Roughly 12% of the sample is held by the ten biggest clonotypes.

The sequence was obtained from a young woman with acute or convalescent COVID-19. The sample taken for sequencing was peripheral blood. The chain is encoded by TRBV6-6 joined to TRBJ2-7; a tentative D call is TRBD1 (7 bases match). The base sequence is TGTGCCACCGCGGGACAGACATACGAGCAGTACTTC. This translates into CATAGQTYEQYF.